This record covers a single TCR beta chain. It has no known antigen specificity. No much larger clone exists at a distance of one base, and base qualities are not known. TCR beta CDR3 regions were amplified from genomic DNA with the immunoSEQ assay, a bias-controlled multiplex PCR using V- and J-specific primers. A proprietary barcode and Illumina adapter sequences were added to the CDR3 amplicons in a second PCR step. An Illumina MiSeq instrument was used to sequence the CDR3 libraries. The paper's processing steps were these. immunoSEQ Analyzer 3.0 was used for export and quality control, with R Bioconductor and Immunarch used for downstream analyses. Only productive rearrangements in the normalized downsampled data set were used to calculate repertoire metrics. In the normalized cohort, a clonotype counted as pathologically expanded if the clonotype was larger than 5 templates. Repertoire diversity was measured with the Inverse Simpson Index. To capture all clonotypes, the CMV-specificity analyses were run on the non-normalized data set. Not all clones reach the TCRdb copy of this immuneACCESS table, which keeps in-frame sequences only. Checked studies attribute under half of the gap to unresolved V genes and leave the rest unexplained. V, J and clone size derive from that table, while D and trimming were established from the DNA sequence. This sample comprises about 27,000 clones, 60% to 75% of them detected only once. The biggest ten clones account for 5% to 6.5% of the sample.

The entry originates in a study of T cell clonotyping in hematopoietic cell transplantation (dated by TCRdb to the early 2020s). Some background on the complete study: Recipient samples taken before transplant were collected after cytoreduction. The study collected 110 to 150 blood samples from 35 to 45 consecutive transplant recipients and their related donors. Patient recruitment ran from late 2015 to January 2017, and follow-up continued until late 2020 or death.

Findings and caveats that apply to the study as a whole: The sample size was limited and the cells went unsorted, which meant the CD4 and CD8 repertoire contributions could not be told apart. Donor and pretransplant recipient Inverse Simpson Index values predicted broader posttransplant TCR repertoire diversity. Overlap with donor repertoires was found for only a small fraction of recipient repertoires, with over 95% found to appear de novo at the given depth. After transplant, TCR diversity in recipients dropped, and pathologically expanded clonotypes increased progressively from day 30 to day 180.

The sample's time point label, in plain terms: recipient sample about 28 days before transplant, after cytoreduction. Blood samples were obtained from recipients approximately 28 days before transplant and at days 30, 100 and 180 after transplant. Nuclei Lysis Solution was used to extract genomic DNA from fresh or cryopreserved unfractionated peripheral blood mononuclear cells. Looking up the germline V gene yields CDR1 SGHRS and CDR2 YFSETQ. Including cysteine and phenylalanine, the CDR3 has 13 amino acids. CDR3 DNA is the only sequence kept; it has 39 bases, read in frame from the first base. The V and J ends are trimmed by 0 bases and 6 bases, leaving 9 bases between them.

The starting material was peripheral blood mononuclear cells, obtained before stem cell transplant. The sequence was obtained from a man aged 45 to 65 with myelodysplastic syndrome. Some clones in this sample may be carry-over from other donors' samples. The chain employs TRBV5-1 and TRBJ1-1; a tentative D call is TRBD1 (6 bases match). The CDR3 region has the sequence CASSLERGAEAFF. The sequenced DNA: TGCGCCAGCAGCTTGGAAAGGGGGGCTGAAGCTTTCTTT.